The subject of this entry is one T cell receptor beta chain. The method was immunoSEQ multiplex PCR; TCRdb's version includes in-frame clones alone and lacks a portion of them. Among roughly 190,000 clones listed, 80% to 85% were seen once. The germline CDR1 and CDR2 sequences are SGHVS and FQNEAQ. CDR3 length: 14 residues. V was trimmed by 5 bases and J by 10 bases, leaving 15 bases between them. This entry is derived from a study of blood T cell repertoires in COVID-19. As for the study in general: COVID-19 samples, acute and convalescent, were from the United States, Italy and Spain. PBMCs, B-cell-depleted T cells, or T cells provided the cDNA or gDNA that made up the material.

The sequenced sample was peripheral blood. The clonotype comes from a woman between 35 and 50 years old with acute or convalescent COVID-19. The chain is built from TRBV7-8 and TRBJ1-6; D is ambiguous. CDR3 DNA sequence: TGTGCCAGCAGCCCAACCGGGGTAAAATCACCCCTCCACTTT. Protein product: CASSPTGVKSPLHF.